Shown below are 22 T cell receptor beta chains from a single sample sequenced in a study of tumor-infiltrating lymphocytes in localized non-small cell lung cancer. Here immunoSEQ multiplex PCR was the method, and the copy in TCRdb shows in-frame clones only, minus some. This table holds about 6,600 clones, around two thirds found once. Sequencing was performed on lung tumor tissue. These receptors originate from a human donor with non-small cell lung cancer.

This clone was counted between two and nine times. This chain links TRBV4-2 with TRBJ2-3; D is possibly TRBD1 (6 bases). CDR1 and CDR2 (germline): LGHNA, YNFKEQ. This CDR3 is built from 16 residues. V was cut by 2 bases and J by 1 base, with 13 bases left in between. The CDR3 sequence: CASSQSGVQGTDTQYF. DNA for the CDR3: TGTGCCAGCAGCCAATCAGGGGTTCAAGGCACAGATACGCAGTATTTT.

The chain uses TRBV6-1 and TRBJ1-1, with D possibly matching TRBD1 (6 bases). V was pared by 6 bases and J by 6 bases, with 11 bases between. This CDR3 contains 12 residues. Germline V lookup: CDR1 MNHNS, CDR2 SASEGT. The CDR3 coding sequence is TGTGCCAGCAGAGAGGGGGGGTCTGAAGCTTTCTTT. Encoded protein: CASREGGSEAFF.

This clone was detected only once. DNA of the CDR3: TGTGCCAGCAGTCGTGCAACTAATGAAAAACTGTTTTTT. Amino acid sequence: CASSRATNEKLFF. This rearrangement joins TRBV6-5 to TRBJ1-4; D not resolved. Trimming removed 5 bases from V and 0 bases from J, with 4 bases in between. CDR1 is MNHEY, CDR2 SVGAGI, per germline. This CDR3 has 13 amino acids.

The V call is TRBV7-6, the J call TRBJ2-2, with no clear D. The CDR3 sequence is 14 residues long. Trimming left V 7 bases short and J 0 bases short, with 9 bases between. Germline V gives CDR1 SGHVS, CDR2 FNYEAQ. The CDR3 loop reads CASTLNANTGELFF. The CDR3 nucleotides are TGTGCCAGCACCCTTAACGCGAACACCGGGGAGCTGTTTTTT.

The V and J genes are TRBV7-2 and TRBJ2-3; unclear D gene. The CDR3 extends over 12 amino acids. Trimming cost V 2 bases and J 6 bases, with 6 bases left between them. Germline CDR1 is SGHTA and CDR2 is FQGNSA. CDR3 in DNA: TGTGCCAGCAGCTTATTGGGGGATACGCAGTATTTT. Its protein is CASSLLGDTQYF.

As regards this clone: Other DNA sequences in the same sample also yield this CDR3. The V gene is TRBV5-1, the J gene TRBJ2-7; possible D gene TRBD1, 5 bases. The germline gives CDR1 SGHRS, CDR2 YFSETQ. The CDR3 runs 13 residues. Trimming removed 0 bases at V and 3 bases at J, with 7 bases between. CDR3 nucleotide sequence: TGCGCCAGCAGCTTGGATAGGGGCTACGAGCAGTACTTC. Translated: CASSLDRGYEQYF.

The V call is TRBV6-1, the J call TRBJ1-1; no firm D call. The V gene lost 6 bases and the J gene lost 6 bases, with 14 bases spanning the gap. Germline values: CDR1 MNHNS, CDR2 SASEGT. The length of the CDR3 is 13 residues. The DNA for the CDR3 is TGTGCCAGCAGGCTCCGGGAGGGCGCTGAAGCTTTCTTT. It translates to CASRLREGAEAFF.

The chain carries TRBV9 and TRBJ2-6, with 7 positions matching TRBD1. Unmatched junction bases numbered 3, after V lost 3 bases and J lost 3 bases. CDR1 SGDLS and CDR2 YYNGEE come from the germline V gene. The length of the CDR3 is 15 residues. CDR3 bases: TGTGCCAGCAGCGCGACAGGGAGTGGGGCCAACGTCCTGACTTTC. Its protein is CASSATGSGANVLTF.

The genes are TRBV7-8 and TRBJ1-5; 9 bases agree with TRBD1. After removal of 5 bases from V and 3 bases from J, the junction contained 14 bases not matched to a gene. The CDR3 contains 18 residues. Germline V lookup: CDR1 SGHVS, CDR2 FQNEAQ. The CDR3 region is CASSNDPGQGISNQPQHF. The CDR3 DNA sequence: TGTGCCAGCAGCAACGATCCGGGACAGGGCATCTCCAATCAGCCCCAGCATTTT.

This sequence joins TRBV4-1 and TRBJ2-3; weak D call: TRBD1 (5 bases). The V and J ends lost 0 bases and 2 bases respectively, with 12 bases between them. CDR3 length equals 16 residues. Germline CDR1 and CDR2: MGHRA and YSYEKL. The CDR3 coding sequence is TGCGCCAGCAGCCAAGATCAGGGCCCCTCCACAGATACGCAGTATTTT. Its translation is CASSQDQGPSTDTQYF.

V usage is TRBV4-1 and J usage is TRBJ1-6; D call uncertain. This CDR3 region has 15 residues. Deletions cut 4 bases from V and 10 bases from J, with 17 bases between. CDR1 is MGHRA, CDR2 YSYEKL, per germline. The CDR3 reads CASSRPTPRSSPLHF. Written as DNA, the CDR3 is TGCGCCAGCAGCCGCCCGACCCCTAGGAGCTCACCCCTCCACTTT.

This chain uses TRBV6-1 with TRBJ2-7, with 10 nucleotides matching TRBD1. The CDR3 is made up of 15 amino acids. Germline V gene lookup returns CDR1 MNHNS and CDR2 SASEGT. After removal of 5 bases from V and 6 bases from J, the junction contained 10 bases not matched to a gene. Here the CDR3 DNA reads TGTGCCAGCAGTCGCGGCGGGACAGGGGTGTCCGAGCAGTACTTC. It codes for CASSRGGTGVSEQYF.

The rearrangement links TRBV2 to TRBJ2-7; TRBD2 matches at 11 bases. Germline values: CDR1 SNHLY, CDR2 FYNNEI. The trim removed 2 bases at V and 7 bases at J, leaving 7 bases unmatched. The CDR3 has 15 residues. For the CDR3, the DNA is TGTGCCAGCAGTGAAAGGCTAGCGGGGGGACGGGAGCAGTACTTC. As protein: CASSERLAGGREQYF.

This sequence joins TRBV7-2 and TRBJ2-5, with D possibly matching TRBD1 (6 bases). Trimming left V 5 bases short and J 5 bases short, with 9 bases between. The CDR3 extends over 12 amino acids. CDR1 is SGHTA, CDR2 FQGNSA, per germline. The CDR3 is CASSPDRETQYF. CDR3 nucleotide sequence: TGTGCCAGCAGCCCTGACAGGGAGACCCAGTACTTC.

The V and J genes are TRBV27 and TRBJ2-6; D gene ambiguous. V lost 5 bases, J lost 0 bases, and 2 bases lay in between. The CDR3 length is 13 residues. CDR1 is MNHEY and CDR2 is SMNVEV in the germline V gene (reference sequence). The CDR3 protein is CASSASGANVLTF. In DNA form, the CDR3 reads TGTGCCAGCAGTGCCTCTGGGGCCAACGTCCTGACTTTC.

V gene TRBV5-1 combines with J gene TRBJ2-7; 7 bases match TRBD1. V was pared by 5 bases and J by 3 bases, with 11 bases of the junction left unmatched. The CDR3 is 15 amino acids. The germline V gene encodes CDR1 SGHRS and CDR2 YFSETQ. The CDR3 is CASRDSTGMVYEQYF. DNA for the CDR3: TGCGCCAGCAGGGATTCGACAGGGATGGTCTACGAGCAGTACTTC.

By sample fraction, this clone is medium-sized (0.01 to 0.1%). The CDR3 DNA reads as TGTGCCAGCAGCCTCGCGGACTCCAAAAACATTCAGTACTTC. Protein product: CASSLADSKNIQYF. This chain joins TRBV5-8 and TRBJ2-4, with D perhaps TRBD2 (5 bases). Trimming left V 4 bases short and J 2 bases short, with 10 bases between. Germline V lookup: CDR1 SGHTS, CDR2 YDEGEE. CDR3 length: 14 amino acids.

In this sample, this clone turned up a few times. The gene calls are TRBV5-1 and TRBJ2-2; a possible D gene is TRBD1 (5 bases). The CDR3 covers 13 residues. V was clipped by 4 bases and J by 1 base, with 5 bases between them. CDR1 is SGHRS and CDR2 is YFSETQ in the germline V gene. The CDR3 spells CASSTGNTGELFF. The CDR3 nucleotides read TGCGCCAGCAGCACAGGGAACACCGGGGAGCTGTTTTTT.

The genes are TRBV7-8 and TRBJ1-2; 7 bases fit TRBD1. The V gene end was trimmed by 7 bases and the J gene end by 4 bases; junction bases not matched to a gene: 12. The CDR3 has 15 amino acids. Germline values: CDR1 SGHVS, CDR2 FQNEAQ. For the CDR3, the DNA is TGTGCCAGCACCGGGGGCCAGGGGGTTTCCTATGGCTACACCTTC. This codes for CASTGGQGVSYGYTF.

The chain carries TRBV15 and TRBJ2-3; D is unclear. The germline gives CDR1 LNHNV, CDR2 YYDKDF (reference sequence). The length of the CDR3 is 11 residues. Trimming cost V 3 bases and J 5 bases, with 3 bases left between them. CDR3 nucleotide sequence: TGTGCCACCAGCAGCCGAGATACGCAGTATTTT. Translated, it gives CATSSRDTQYF.

The chain links TRBV5-4 to TRBJ2-3; 15 bases map to TRBD2. The CDR3 loop spans 17 amino acids. The V gene end was trimmed by 4 bases and the J gene end by 0 bases; junction bases not matched to a gene: 3. Germline values: CDR1 SGHNT, CDR2 YYREEE (reference sequence). The CDR3 nucleotides read TGTGCCAGCAGCCGGACTAGCGGGGGGGCTAGCACAGATACGCAGTATTTT. Translation gives CASSRTSGGASTDTQYF.

This clone was counted between two and nine times. This sequence joins TRBV4-3 and TRBJ2-4, with 12 bases that match TRBD2. The CDR3 is 16 residues long. Germline V gene sequence: CDR1 LGHNA, CDR2 YSLEER. J gave up 1 base and V 3 bases, and 1 base lay outside the gene matches. Here the CDR3 DNA reads TGCGCCAGCAGCCATGGACTAGCGGGGGCCAAAAACATTCAGTACTTC. It encodes CASSHGLAGAKNIQYF.